This record concerns one TCR beta chain sequence. This CDR3 has 15 amino acids. The V end lost 0 bases, the J end lost 2 bases, and 10 bases lay between the germline ends. Germline CDR1 and CDR2: LGHNA and YNFKEQ. The sample comes from a study of control samples from healthy donors and cancer patients. Assay used: immunoSEQ multiplex PCR; TCRdb lists only in-frame clones, some missing. The data hold roughly 80,000 clones, with about 88% observed a single time. The TCR was taken from a woman in her forties or fifties in good health. V and J are TRBV4-2 and TRBJ1-2; D is unclear. The specimen sequenced was blood. CDR3 nucleotide sequence: TGTGCCAGCAGCCAAGATGCAACGGGGAACTATGGCTACACCTTC. Translated, it gives CASSQDATGNYGYTF.